This T cell receptor (beta chain) was found in a study of PD-L1 blockade in urothelial cancer. Measured with immunoSEQ multiplex PCR; TCRdb has only the in-frame clones, and not every one. Of 80,000 to 130,000 clones listed, about 89% are singletons. The source was PBMCs, collected around atezolizumab (anti-PD-L1) treatment. The receptor comes from a woman older than 75 with urothelial cancer.

The CDR3 nucleotides read TGTGCCAGCAGCTTAAATAGCGGGGGGATAGAGACCCAGTACTTC. Protein: CASSLNSGGIETQYF. This rearrangement joins TRBV7-3 to TRBJ2-5; TRBD2 matches at 10 bases. There are 15 residues in the CDR3. Per germline, CDR1 SGHTA and CDR2 FQGTGA. V gave up 1 base and J gave up 4 bases; unmatched junction bases: 3.